This TCR beta chain was sequenced for a study of blood T cell repertoires in COVID-19. The wider study: Sources were T cells, B-cell-depleted T cells, or PBMCs; the material itself was cDNA or gDNA.

Trimming took off 5 bases at V and 4 bases at J, with 5 bases between the two ends. CDR3 length: 11 residues. Germline V gene sequence: CDR1 MDHEN, CDR2 SYDVKM. Assay used: immunoSEQ multiplex PCR; TCRdb lists only in-frame clones, some missing. The data contain approximately 350,000 clones, about 90% of them seen just once; the ten biggest clones take up just under 7.5%. V gene TRBV28 combines with J gene TRBJ1-2; D is uncertain. The specimen sequenced was peripheral blood. This receptor was obtained from a woman in her seventies with COVID-19, enrolled during active disease. The CDR3 loop is CASSNSYGYTF. Here the CDR3 DNA reads TGTGCCAGCAGTAACAGCTATGGCTACACCTTC.